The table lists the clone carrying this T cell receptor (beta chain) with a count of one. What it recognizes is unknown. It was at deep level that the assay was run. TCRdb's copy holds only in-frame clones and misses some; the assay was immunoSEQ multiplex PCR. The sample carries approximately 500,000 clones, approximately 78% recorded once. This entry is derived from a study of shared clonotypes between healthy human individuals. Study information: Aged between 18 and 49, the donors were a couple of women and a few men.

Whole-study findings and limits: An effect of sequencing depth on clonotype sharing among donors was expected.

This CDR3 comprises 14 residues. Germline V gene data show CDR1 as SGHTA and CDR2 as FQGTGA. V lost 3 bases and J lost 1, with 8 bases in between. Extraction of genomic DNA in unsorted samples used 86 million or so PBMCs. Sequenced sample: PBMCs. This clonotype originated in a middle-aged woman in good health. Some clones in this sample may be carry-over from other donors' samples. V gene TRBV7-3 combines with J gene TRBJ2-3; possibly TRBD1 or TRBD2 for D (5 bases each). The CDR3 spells CASSFEGRTDTQYF. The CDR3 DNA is TGTGCCAGCAGCTTTGAGGGGCGCACAGATACGCAGTATTTT.